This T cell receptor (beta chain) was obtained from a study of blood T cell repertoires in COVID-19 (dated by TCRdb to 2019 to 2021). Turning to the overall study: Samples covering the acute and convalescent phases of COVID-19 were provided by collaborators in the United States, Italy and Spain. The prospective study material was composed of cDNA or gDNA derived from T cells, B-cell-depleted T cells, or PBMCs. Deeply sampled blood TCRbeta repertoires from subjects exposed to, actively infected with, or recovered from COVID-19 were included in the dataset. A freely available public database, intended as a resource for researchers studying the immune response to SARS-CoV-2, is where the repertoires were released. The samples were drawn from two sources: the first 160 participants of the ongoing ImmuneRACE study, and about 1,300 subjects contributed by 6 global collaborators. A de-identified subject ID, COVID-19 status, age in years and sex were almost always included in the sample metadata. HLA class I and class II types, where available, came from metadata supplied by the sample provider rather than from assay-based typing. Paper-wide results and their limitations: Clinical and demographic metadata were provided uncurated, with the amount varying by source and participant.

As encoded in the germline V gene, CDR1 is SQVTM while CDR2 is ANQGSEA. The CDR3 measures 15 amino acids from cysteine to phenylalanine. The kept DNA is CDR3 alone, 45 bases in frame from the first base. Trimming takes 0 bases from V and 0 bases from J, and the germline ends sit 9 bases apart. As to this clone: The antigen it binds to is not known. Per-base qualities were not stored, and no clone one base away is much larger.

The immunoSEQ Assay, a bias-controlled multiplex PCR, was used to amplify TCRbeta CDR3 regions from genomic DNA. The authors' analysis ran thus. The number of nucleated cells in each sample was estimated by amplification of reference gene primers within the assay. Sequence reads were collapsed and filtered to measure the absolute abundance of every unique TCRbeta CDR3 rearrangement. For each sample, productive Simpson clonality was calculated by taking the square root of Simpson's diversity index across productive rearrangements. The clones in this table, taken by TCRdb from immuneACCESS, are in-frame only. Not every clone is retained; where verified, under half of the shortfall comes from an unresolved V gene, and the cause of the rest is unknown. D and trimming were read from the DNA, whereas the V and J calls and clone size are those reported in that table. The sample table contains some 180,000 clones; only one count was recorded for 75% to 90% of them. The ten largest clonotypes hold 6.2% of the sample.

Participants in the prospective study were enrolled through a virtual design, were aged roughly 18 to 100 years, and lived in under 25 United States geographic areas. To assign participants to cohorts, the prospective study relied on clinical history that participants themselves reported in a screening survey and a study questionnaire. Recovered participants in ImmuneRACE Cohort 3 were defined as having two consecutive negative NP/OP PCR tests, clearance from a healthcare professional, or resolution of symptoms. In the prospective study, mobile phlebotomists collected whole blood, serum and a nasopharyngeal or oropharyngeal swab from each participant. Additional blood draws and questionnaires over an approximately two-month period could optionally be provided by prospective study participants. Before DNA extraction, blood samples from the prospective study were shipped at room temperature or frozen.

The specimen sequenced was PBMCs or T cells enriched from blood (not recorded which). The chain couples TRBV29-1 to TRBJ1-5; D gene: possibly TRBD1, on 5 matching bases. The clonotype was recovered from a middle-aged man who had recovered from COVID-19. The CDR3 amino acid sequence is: CSVEEAGHSNQPQHF. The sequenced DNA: TGCAGCGTTGAAGAGGCAGGGCATAGCAATCAGCCCCAGCATTTT.